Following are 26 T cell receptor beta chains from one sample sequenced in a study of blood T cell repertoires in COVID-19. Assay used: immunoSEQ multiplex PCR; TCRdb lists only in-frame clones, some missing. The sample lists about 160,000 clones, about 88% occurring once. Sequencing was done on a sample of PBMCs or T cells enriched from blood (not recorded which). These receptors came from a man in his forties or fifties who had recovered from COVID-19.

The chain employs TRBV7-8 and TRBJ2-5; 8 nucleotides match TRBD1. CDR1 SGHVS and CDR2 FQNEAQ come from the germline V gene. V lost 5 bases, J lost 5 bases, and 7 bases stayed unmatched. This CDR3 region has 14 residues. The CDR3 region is CASSVTGDRETQYF. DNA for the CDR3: TGTGCCAGCAGCGTGACAGGGGATCGGGAGACCCAGTACTTC.

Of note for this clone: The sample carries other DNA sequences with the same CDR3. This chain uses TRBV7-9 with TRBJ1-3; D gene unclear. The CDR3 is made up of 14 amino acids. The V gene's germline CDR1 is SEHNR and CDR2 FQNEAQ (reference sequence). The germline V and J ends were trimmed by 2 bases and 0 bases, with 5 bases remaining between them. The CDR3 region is CASSLRGSGNTIYF. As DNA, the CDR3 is TGTGCCAGCAGCTTACGGGGCTCTGGAAACACCATATATTTT.

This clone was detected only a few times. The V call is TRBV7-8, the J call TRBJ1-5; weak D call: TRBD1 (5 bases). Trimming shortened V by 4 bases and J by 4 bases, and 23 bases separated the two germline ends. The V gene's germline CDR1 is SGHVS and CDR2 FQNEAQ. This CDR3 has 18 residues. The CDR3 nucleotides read TGTGCCAGCAGCTCGGACCGTGTACGGGACGCGGGGAATCAGCCCCAGCATTTT. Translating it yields CASSSDRVRDAGNQPQHF.

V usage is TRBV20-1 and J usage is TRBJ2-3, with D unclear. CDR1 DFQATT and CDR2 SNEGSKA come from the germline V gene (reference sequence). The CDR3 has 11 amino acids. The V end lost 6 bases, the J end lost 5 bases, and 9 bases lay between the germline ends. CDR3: CSAEIRDTQYF. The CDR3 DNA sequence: TGCAGTGCCGAGATTAGAGATACGCAGTATTTT.

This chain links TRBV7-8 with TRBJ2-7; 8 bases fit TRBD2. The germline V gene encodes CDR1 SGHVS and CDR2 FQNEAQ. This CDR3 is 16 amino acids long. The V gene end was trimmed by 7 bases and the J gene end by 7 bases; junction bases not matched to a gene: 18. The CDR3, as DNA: TGTGCCAGCACTCCAACACCCGGGACTAGGTTATTAGAGCAGTACTTC. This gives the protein CASTPTPGTRLLEQYF.

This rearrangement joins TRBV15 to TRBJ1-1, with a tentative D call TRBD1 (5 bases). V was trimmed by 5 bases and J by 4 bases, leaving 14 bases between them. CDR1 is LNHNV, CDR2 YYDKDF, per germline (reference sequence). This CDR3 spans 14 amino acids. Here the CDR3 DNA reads TGTGCCACCAGCGGTTGGGGGGACCCCACTGAAGCTTTCTTT. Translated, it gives CATSGWGDPTEAFF.

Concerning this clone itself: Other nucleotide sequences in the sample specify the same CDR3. The CDR3: CASRPGTGYSGANVLTF. Written as DNA, the CDR3 is TGTGCCAGCAGGCCCGGGACAGGCTACTCTGGGGCCAACGTCCTGACTTTC. This sequence joins TRBV7-9 and TRBJ2-6; 8 bases are a match to TRBD1. Germline V gene data show CDR1 as SEHNR and CDR2 as FQNEAQ (reference sequence). V lost 6 bases, J lost 0 bases, and 7 bases stayed unmatched. This CDR3 is 17 amino acids long.

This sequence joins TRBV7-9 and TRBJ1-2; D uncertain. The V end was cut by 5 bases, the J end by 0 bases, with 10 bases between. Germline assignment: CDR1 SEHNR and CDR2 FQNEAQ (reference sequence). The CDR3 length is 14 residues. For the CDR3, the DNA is TGTGCCAGCAGCGCCCGGGAACCTAACTATGGCTACACCTTC. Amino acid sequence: CASSAREPNYGYTF. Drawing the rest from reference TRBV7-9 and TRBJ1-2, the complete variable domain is DTGVSQNPRHKITKRGQNVTFRCDPISEHNRLYWYRQTLGQGPEFLTYFQNEAQLEKSRLLSDRFSAERPKGSFSTLEIQRTEQGDSAMYLCASSAREPNYGYTFGSGTRLTVV.

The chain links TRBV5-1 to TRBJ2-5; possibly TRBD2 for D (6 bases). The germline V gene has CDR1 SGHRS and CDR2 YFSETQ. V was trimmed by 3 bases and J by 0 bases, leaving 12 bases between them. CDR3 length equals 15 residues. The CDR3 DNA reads TGCGCCAGCAGCTCCCGGGACTCGTACCAAGAGACCCAGTACTTC. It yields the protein CASSSRDSYQETQYF.

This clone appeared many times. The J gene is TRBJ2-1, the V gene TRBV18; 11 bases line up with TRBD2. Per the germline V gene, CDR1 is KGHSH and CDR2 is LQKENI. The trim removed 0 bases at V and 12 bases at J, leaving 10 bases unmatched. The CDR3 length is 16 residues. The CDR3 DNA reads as TGTGCCAGCTCACCACCTAGTAGCGGGGGGGCCGGATGGCAGTTCTTC. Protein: CASSPPSSGGAGWQFF.

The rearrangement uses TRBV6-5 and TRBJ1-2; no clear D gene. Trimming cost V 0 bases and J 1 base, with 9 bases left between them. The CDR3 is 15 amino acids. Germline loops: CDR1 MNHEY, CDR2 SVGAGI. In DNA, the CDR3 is TGTGCCAGCAGTTACTCTCTGGCCGTTAACTATGGCTACACCTTC. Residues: CASSYSLAVNYGYTF.

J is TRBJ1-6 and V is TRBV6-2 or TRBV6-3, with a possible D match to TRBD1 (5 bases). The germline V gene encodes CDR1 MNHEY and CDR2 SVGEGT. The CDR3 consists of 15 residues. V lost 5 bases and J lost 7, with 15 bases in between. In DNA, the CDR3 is TGTGCCAGCAGTGATCAAGGGGTCGGCAATTCACCCCTCCACTTT. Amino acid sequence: CASSDQGVGNSPLHF.

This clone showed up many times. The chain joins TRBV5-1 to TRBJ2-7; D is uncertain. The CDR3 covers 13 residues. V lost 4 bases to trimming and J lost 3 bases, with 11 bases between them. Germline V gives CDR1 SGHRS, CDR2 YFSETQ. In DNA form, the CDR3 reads TGCGCCAGCAGCGCCGACTTATTCTACGAGCAGTACTTC. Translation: CASSADLFYEQYF.

The CDR3 bases are TGCGCCAGCAGTGAGTCGAAGGGGAATTCACCCCTCCACTTT. It translates to CASSESKGNSPLHF. The chain employs TRBV10-2 and TRBJ1-6; a weak D match, TRBD1 (5 bases). This CDR3 spans 14 amino acids. Germline V gene data show CDR1 as WSHSY and CDR2 as SAAADI. The V gene lost 0 bases and the J gene lost 7 bases, with 7 bases spanning the gap.

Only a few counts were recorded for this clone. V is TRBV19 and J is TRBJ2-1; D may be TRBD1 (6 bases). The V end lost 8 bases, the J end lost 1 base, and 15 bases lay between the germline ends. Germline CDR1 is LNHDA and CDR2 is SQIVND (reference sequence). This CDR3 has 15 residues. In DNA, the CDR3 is TGTGCCAGTTGTACCGCAGGGGTATCCTACAATGAGCAGTTCTTC. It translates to CASCTAGVSYNEQFF.

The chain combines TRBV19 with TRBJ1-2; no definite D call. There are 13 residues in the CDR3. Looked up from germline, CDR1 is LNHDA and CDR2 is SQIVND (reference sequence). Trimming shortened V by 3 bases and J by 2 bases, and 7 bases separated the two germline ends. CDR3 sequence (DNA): TGTGCCAGTAGTATGGTGCTAAACTATGGCTACACCTTC. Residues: CASSMVLNYGYTF.

The CDR3 protein is CASSPQTGQNYGYTF. CDR3 nucleotide sequence: TGTGCCAGCAGCCCGCAGACGGGACAGAACTATGGCTACACCTTC. The chain is built from TRBV11-2 and TRBJ1-2; TRBD1 matches at 7 bases. This CDR3 has 15 amino acids. Germline V CDR1 and CDR2: SGHAT, FQNNGV. V lost 5 bases to trimming and J lost 2 bases; unmatched junction nucleotides: 8. Supplemented by reference TRBV11-2 and TRBJ1-2, the full variable domain reads EAGVAQSPRYKIIEKRQSVAFWCNPISGHATLYWYQQILGQGPKLLIQFQNNGVVDDSQLPKDRFSAERLKGVDSTLKIQPAKLEDSAVYLCASSPQTGQNYGYTFGSGTRLTVV.

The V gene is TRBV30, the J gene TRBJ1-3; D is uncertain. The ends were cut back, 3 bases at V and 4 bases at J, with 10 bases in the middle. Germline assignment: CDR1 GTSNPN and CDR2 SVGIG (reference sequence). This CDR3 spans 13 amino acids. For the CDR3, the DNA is TGTGCCTGGAGGACGACTGGCGGAAACACCATATATTTT. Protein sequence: CAWRTTGGNTIYF. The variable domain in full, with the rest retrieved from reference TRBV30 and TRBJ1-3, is SQTIHQWPATLVQPVGSPLSLECTVEGTSNPNLYWYRQAAGRGLQLLFYSVGIGQISSEVPQNLSASRPQDRQFILSSKKLLLSDSGFYLCAWRTTGGNTIYFGEGSWLTVV.

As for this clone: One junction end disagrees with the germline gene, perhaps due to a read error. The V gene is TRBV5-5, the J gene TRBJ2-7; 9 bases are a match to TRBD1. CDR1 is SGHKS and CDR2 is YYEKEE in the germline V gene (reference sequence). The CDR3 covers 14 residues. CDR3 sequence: CASCLGQGPYEQYF. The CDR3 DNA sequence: TGTGCCAGCTGCTTGGGACAGGGTCCTTACGAGCAGTACTTC.

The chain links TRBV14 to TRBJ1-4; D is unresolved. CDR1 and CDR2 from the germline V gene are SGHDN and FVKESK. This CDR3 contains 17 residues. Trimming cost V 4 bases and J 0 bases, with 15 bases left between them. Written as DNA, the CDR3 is TGTGCCAGCAGCCTGTTTCCATTTCCCACAACTAATGAAAAACTGTTTTTT. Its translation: CASSLFPFPTTNEKLFF.

The CDR3: CATRSTLREPPRDTQYF. The CDR3 DNA is TGTGCCACCAGATCAACGCTTAGAGAGCCCCCGCGAGATACGCAGTATTTT. This chain uses TRBV15 with TRBJ2-3; D remains ambiguous. Germline V CDR1 and CDR2: LNHNV, YYDKDF (reference sequence). The ends were cut back, 6 bases at V and 5 bases at J, with 24 bases in the middle. The CDR3 runs to 17 residues. Using reference TRBV15 and TRBJ2-3 for the parts outside the CDR3, the full variable domain is DAMVIQNPRYQVTQFGKPVTLSCSQTLNHNVMYWYQQKSSQAPKLLFHYYDKDFNNEADTPDNFQSRRPNTSFCFLDIRSPGLGDTAMYLCATRSTLREPPRDTQYFGPGTRLTVL.

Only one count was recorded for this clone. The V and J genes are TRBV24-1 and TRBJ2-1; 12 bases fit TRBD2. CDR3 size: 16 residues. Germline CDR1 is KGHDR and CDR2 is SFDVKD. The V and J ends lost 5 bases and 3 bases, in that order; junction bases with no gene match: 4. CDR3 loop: CATSGVTSGGYNEQFF. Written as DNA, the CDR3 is TGTGCCACCAGTGGCGTGACTAGCGGGGGCTACAATGAGCAGTTCTTC.

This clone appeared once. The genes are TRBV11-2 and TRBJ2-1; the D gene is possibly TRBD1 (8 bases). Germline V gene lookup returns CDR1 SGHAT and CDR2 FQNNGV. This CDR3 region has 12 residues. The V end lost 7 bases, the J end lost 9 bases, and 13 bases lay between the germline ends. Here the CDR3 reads CASNYRGGEQFF. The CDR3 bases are TGTGCCAGCAACTACAGGGGGGGTGAGCAGTTCTTC.

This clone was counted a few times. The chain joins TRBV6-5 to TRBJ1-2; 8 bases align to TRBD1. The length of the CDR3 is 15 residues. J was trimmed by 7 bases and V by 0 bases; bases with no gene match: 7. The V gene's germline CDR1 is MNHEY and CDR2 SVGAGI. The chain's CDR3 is CASSYSITGGVGYTF. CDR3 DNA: TGTGCCAGCAGTTACTCGATCACAGGGGGGGTTGGCTACACCTTC.

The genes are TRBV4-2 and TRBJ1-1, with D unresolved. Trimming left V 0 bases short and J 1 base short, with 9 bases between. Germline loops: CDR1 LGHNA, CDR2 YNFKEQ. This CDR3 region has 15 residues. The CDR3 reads CASSQDFSGNTEAFF. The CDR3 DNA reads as TGTGCCAGCAGCCAAGATTTTAGTGGGAACACTGAAGCTTTCTTT.

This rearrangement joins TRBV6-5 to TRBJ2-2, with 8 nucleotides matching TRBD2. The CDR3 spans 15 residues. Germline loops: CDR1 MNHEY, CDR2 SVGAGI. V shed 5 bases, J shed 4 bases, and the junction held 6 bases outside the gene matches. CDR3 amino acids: CASSPSGGFTGELFF. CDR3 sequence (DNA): TGTGCCAGCAGTCCCAGCGGGGGATTCACCGGGGAGCTGTTTTTT.